This TCR beta chain came from a study of T cell responses to AZD1222 COVID-19 vaccine (dated by TCRdb to 2020 to 2022). A note on the overall study: AZD1222 recipients with second doses at about 4 weeks or about 12 weeks were pooled, because spike-specific TCR depth and breadth did not differ between schedules. Trial participants were enrolled into age subgroups of 18-55, 56-69 and 70-plus years, which contained 148, 28 and 57 TCR-sequenced participants, respectively. A total of 230 to 250 trial participants underwent TCR sequencing, of whom some 210 received two doses of AZD1222 and roughly 25 received two doses of the MenACWY control vaccine. Overall study outcomes, separate from this receptor: Because no day 14 peak-response samples were available, repertoires were characterized only after the peak T cell response. In the small 56-69-year group, the increase in depth fell short of significance, most likely because of low power. Conclusions about previously exposed vaccinees are limited because only five to seven AZD1222 recipients were SARS-CoV-2 seropositive at baseline. Nearly half of unique spike-specific TCRs reportedly recognized epitopes outside regions mutated in the B.1.351 and B.1.1.7 variants. After two AZD1222 doses, spike-specific TCR breadth and depth were significantly higher than at day 0 and than in MenACWY recipients. Participants were mostly white British and included more females than males, and it was suggested by the authors that clonal diversity may have been underestimated. The whole spike protein was spanned by vaccine-associated CD4 TCRs, and dominant responses were seen in regions 160-218 and 743-854.

Sample time point, as interpreted from the label and publication: baseline before first vaccination. The vaccinee samples were drawn from two UK trials, COV001 and COV002, one of which was a single-blind randomized controlled phase 2/3 trial testing AZD1222 (ChAdOx1 nCoV-19) in healthy adults. For TCRbeta chain sequencing, PBMC samples were collected from trial participants at day 0 and at day 28 after the second dose. The CDR3 regions of human TCRbeta chains were analyzed by immunosequencing. Concerning the study's data processing: Repertoire TCRs were matched against a reference library of SARS-CoV-2-specific TCRs generated with the MIRA antigen-specificity platform. Breadth meant the fraction of unique TCRs that were SARS-CoV-2-associated, whereas depth meant the fraction of total T cells that were SARS-CoV-2-associated. Using the MIRA data, each spike-specific TCR was mapped to the spike region that the TCR reacts to and placed in a CD4 or CD8 class. Log10-transformed breadth and depth values were compared by one-way ANOVA with Sidak's multiple comparisons tests. This immuneACCESS table, as held by TCRdb, lists in-frame sequences with V and J called but not all clones. Of the missing ones, under half trace to an unresolved V gene in checked studies; the others have no known cause. From that table come the V and J calls and clone size; the DNA was used to work out D and trimming. This sample has 70,000 or so clones in its table, and approximately 89% of those were observed once. The ten largest account for 15% to 20% of the sample.

As to this clone: Its antigen is not yet known. Base-call qualities are not available, and no considerably larger clone is one nucleotide away.

This clonotype originated in an adult in good health. The sequences come from peripheral blood, collected on day 0 of AZD1222 vaccination.

The DNA sequence reads TGTGCCAGCAGTAGGGACAGAAGCACCGGGGAGCTGTTTTTT. It encodes CASSRDRSTGELFF. The rearrangement combines TRBV7-2 with TRBJ2-2, with TRBD1 matching 7 junction bases. CDR1 and CDR2 are read off the germline V gene as SGHTA and FQGNSA. The CDR3 covers 14 residues, taking in both the cysteine and the phenylalanine. CDR3 DNA is the only sequence kept; it has 42 bases, read in frame from the first base. V is pruned by 6 bases and J by 4 bases, leaving 5 bases of the junction without a gene match. The variable domain in full, with residues beyond the CDR3 obtained from the reference TRBV7-2 and TRBJ2-2 genes, is GAGVSQSPSNKVTEKGKDVELRCDPISGHTALYWYRQSLGQGLEFLIYFQGNSAPDKSGLPSDRFSAERTGGSVSTLTIQRTQQEDSAVYLCASSRDRSTGELFFGEGSRLTVL.